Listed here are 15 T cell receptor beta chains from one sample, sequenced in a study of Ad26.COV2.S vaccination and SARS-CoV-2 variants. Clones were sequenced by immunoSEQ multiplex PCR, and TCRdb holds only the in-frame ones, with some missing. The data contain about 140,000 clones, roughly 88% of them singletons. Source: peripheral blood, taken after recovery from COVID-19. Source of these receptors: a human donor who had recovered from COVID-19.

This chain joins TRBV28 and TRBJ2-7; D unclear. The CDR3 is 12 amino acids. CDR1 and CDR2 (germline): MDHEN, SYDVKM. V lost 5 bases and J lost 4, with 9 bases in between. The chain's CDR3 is CASSLPGYEQYF. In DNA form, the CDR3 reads TGTGCCAGCAGTCTTCCTGGGTACGAGCAGTACTTC.

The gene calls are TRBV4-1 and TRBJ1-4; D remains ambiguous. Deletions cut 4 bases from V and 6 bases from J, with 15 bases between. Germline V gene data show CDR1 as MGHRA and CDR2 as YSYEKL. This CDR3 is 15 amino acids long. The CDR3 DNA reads TGCGCCAGCAGCCCACTAATCCCCTTTTATGAAAAACTGTTTTTT. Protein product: CASSPLIPFYEKLFF.

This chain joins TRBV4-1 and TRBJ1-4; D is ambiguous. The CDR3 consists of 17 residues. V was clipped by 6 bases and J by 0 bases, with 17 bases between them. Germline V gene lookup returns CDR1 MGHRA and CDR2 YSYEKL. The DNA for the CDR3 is TGCGCCAGCAGAACCGTGGGAGCCAAACCAACTAATGAAAAACTGTTTTTT. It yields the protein CASRTVGAKPTNEKLFF.

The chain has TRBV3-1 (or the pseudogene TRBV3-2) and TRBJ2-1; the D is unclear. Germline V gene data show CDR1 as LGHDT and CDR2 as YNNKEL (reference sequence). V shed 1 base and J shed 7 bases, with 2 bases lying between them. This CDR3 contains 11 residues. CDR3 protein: CASSQANEQFF. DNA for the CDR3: TGTGCCAGCAGCCAAGCAAATGAGCAGTTCTTC.

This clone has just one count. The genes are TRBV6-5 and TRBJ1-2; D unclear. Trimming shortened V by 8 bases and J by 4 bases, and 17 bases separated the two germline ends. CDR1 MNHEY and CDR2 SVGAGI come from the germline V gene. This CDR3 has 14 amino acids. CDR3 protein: CASSRRGLSYGYTF. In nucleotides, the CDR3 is TGTGCCAGCTCCCGAAGAGGGTTGAGCTATGGCTACACCTTC.

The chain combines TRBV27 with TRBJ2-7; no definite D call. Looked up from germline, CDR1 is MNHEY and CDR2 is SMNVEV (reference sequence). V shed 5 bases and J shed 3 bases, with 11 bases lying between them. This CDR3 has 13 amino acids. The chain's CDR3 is CASSASAHYEQYF. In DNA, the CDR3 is TGTGCCAGCAGTGCCAGCGCGCACTACGAGCAGTACTTC.

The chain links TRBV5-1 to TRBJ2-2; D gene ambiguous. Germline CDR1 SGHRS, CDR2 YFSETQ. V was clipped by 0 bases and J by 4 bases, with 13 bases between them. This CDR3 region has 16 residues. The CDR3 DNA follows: TGCGCCAGCAGCTTGGTCGTAACCCCGGGCACCGGGGAGCTGTTTTTT. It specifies CASSLVVTPGTGELFF.

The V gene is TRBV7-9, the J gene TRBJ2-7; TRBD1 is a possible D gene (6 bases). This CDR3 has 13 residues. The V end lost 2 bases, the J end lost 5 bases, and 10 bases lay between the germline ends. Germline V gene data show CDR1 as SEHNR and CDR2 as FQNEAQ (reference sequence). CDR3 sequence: CASSLSSGDEQYF. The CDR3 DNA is TGTGCCAGCAGCTTATCCTCAGGGGACGAGCAGTACTTC.

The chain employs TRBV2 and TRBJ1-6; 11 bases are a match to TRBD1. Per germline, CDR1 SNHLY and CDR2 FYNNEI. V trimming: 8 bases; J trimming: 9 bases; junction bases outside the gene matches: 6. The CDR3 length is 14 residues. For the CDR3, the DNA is TGTGCCAGCGGTCGGACAGGGGGCATTTCACCCCTCCACTTT. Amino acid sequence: CASGRTGGISPLHF.

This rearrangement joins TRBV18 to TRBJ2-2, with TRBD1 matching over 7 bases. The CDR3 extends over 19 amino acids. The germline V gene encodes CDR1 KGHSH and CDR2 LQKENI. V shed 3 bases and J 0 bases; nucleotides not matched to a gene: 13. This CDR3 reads CASSPQDRLSPANTGELFF. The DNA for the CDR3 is TGTGCCAGCTCACCCCAGGACAGGTTAAGTCCCGCGAACACCGGGGAGCTGTTTTTT.

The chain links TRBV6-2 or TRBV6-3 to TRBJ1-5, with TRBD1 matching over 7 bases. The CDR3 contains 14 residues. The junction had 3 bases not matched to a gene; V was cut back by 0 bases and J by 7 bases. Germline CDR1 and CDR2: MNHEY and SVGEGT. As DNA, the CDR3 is TGTGCCAGCAGTTACTCGACAGGGCTACAGCCCCAGCATTTT. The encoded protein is CASSYSTGLQPQHF.

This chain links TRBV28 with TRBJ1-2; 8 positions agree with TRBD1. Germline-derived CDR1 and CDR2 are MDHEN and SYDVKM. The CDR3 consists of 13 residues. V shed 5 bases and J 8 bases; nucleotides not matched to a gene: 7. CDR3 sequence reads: CASSETTGDGYTF. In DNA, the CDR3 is TGTGCCAGCAGTGAAACGACAGGGGACGGCTACACCTTC.

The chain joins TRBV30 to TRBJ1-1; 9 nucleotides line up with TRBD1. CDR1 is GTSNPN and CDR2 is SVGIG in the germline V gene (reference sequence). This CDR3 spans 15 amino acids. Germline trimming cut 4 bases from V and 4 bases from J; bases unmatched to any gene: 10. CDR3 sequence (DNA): TGTGCCTGGATTATCGGGACAGGGCTCCTCACTGAAGCTTTCTTT. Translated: CAWIIGTGLLTEAFF.

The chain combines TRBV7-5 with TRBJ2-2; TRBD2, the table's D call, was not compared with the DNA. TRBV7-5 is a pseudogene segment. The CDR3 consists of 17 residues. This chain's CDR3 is CARSWSPSRSNTGELFF. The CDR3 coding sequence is TGTGCCAGAAGCTGGTCGCCGTCGAGGTCGAACACCGGGGAGCTGTTTTTT.

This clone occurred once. DNA for the CDR3: TGTGCCAGCGGCGGGGGGGCCCAAGAGACCCAGTACTTC. Translating gives CASGGGAQETQYF. The rearrangement links TRBV9 to TRBJ2-5; 9 nucleotides line up with TRBD2. The germline V gene encodes CDR1 SGDLS and CDR2 YYNGEE. The CDR3 is 13 residues long. Trimming took 7 bases from V and 1 from J; bases not matched to a gene: 2.